The T cell receptor beta chain under discussion was sequenced for a study of blood T cell repertoires in COVID-19. Sequenced by immunoSEQ multiplex PCR; TCRdb stores in-frame clones only, minus some. The sample has fewer than 250,000 clones, just over 85% seen once. The length of the CDR3 is 15 residues. Germline loops: CDR1 SGDLS, CDR2 YYNGEE. V gave up 0 bases and J gave up 8 bases, with 14 bases separating them. A single count supports this clone. The chain couples TRBV9 to TRBJ2-2, with D possibly matching TRBD2 (6 bases). The sample was PBMCs or T cells enriched from blood (not recorded which). The TCR was taken from a woman in her thirties or forties with acute COVID-19. CDR3 amino acids: CASSVGASDKGELFF. CDR3 in DNA: TGTGCCAGCAGCGTAGGGGCTAGCGATAAGGGGGAGCTGTTTTTT.